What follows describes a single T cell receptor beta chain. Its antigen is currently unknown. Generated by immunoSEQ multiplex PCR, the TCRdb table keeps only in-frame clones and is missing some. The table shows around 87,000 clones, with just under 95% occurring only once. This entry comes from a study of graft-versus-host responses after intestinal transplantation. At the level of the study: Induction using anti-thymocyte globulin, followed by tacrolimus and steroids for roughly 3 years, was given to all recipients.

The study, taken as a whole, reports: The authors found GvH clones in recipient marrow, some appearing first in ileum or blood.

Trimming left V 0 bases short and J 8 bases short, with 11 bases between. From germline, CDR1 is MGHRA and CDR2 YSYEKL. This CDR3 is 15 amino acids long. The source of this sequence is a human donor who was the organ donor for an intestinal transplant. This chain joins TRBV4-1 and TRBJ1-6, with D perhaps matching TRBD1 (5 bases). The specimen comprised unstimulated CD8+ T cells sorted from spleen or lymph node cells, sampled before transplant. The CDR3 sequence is CASSQEYRGDSPLHF. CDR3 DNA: TGCGCCAGCAGCCAAGAATACCGGGGGGATTCACCCCTCCACTTT.